This note documents a single TCR beta chain sequence. Antigen specificity is unknown. Germline values: CDR1 MNHEY, CDR2 SVGAGI. The CDR3 runs 12 residues. V was shortened by 7 bases and J by 2 bases, with 9 bases between the two germline ends. TCRdb keeps only in-frame clones here, not all; method: immunoSEQ multiplex PCR. The sample lists 150,000 to 170,000 clones; around 89% were seen once. The data originate from a study of T cell responses to AZD1222 COVID-19 vaccine. At the level of the study: Second doses were pooled across both intervals (about 4 or about 12 weeks). Broader study findings: Unmutated variant regions are reportedly the target of nearly half of TCRs that are spike-specific. Rises in breadth and depth of Spike-specific TCRs came after two AZD1222 doses.

The sample here was peripheral blood, taken on day 0 of AZD1222 vaccination. The sequence was collected from an adult in good health. The rearrangement joins TRBV6-5 to TRBJ2-7; D is unresolved. CDR3 coding DNA: TGTGCCAGCAACGGACCCGCCTACGAGCAGTACTTC. Residues: CASNGPAYEQYF.